Below, 25 T cell receptor beta chains from the same sample are listed, as sequenced in a study of a mutant IDH1 vaccine in newly diagnosed glioma. These receptors' targets are unknown. The method was immunoSEQ multiplex PCR; TCRdb's version includes in-frame clones alone and lacks a portion of them. The table shows some 57,000 clones, with about three quarters occurring only once. As for time point: week 47, end of study. The investigators gave 300 ug of mutant IDH1 20-mer peptide in each vaccine dose, together with topical imiquimod. The specimen comprised PBMCs, sampled from a glioma patient whose treatment included an IDH1 peptide vaccine. These receptors were taken from a woman between 40 and 50 years old with glioma. Some clones in this sample may be carry-over from other donors' samples.

The CDR3 loop reads CASSVNMNTEAFF. The CDR3 region has the DNA TGTGCCAGCAGTGTCAATATGAACACTGAAGCTTTCTTT. The chain combines TRBV27 with TRBJ1-1; no clear D gene. V lost 5 bases to trimming and J lost 0 bases, with 7 bases between them. CDR1 and CDR2 from the germline V gene are MNHEY and SMNVEV (reference sequence). The CDR3 length is 13 residues.

This chain joins TRBV7-9 and TRBJ1-4, with a tentative D call TRBD1 (5 bases). The germline V and J ends were trimmed by 5 bases and 6 bases, with 16 bases remaining between them. CDR3 length: 15 amino acids. Germline V gene data show CDR1 as SEHNR and CDR2 as FQNEAQ (reference sequence). The CDR3 DNA reads as TGTGCCAGCAGCCCGTTGGCGAGGGGACATGAAAAACTGTTTTTT. This translates into CASSPLARGHEKLFF.

The V gene is TRBV2, the J gene TRBJ2-5; possibly TRBD2 for D (5 bases). The V end was cut by 2 bases, the J end by 1 base, with 8 bases between. CDR3 length: 14 residues. CDR1 and CDR2 from the germline V gene are SNHLY and FYNNEI. DNA of the CDR3: TGTGCCAGCAGTGAAACGGGGTTCCAAGAGACCCAGTACTTC. It encodes CASSETGFQETQYF.

This clone was detected many times. The chain is built from TRBV5-4 and TRBJ1-1; TRBD1 is a possible D gene (5 bases). V was trimmed by 3 bases and J by 10 bases, leaving 16 bases between them. The germline V gene has CDR1 SGHNT and CDR2 YYREEE (reference sequence). CDR3 size: 13 residues. CDR3 in amino acids: CASSSQPAQGAFF. The CDR3 DNA is TGTGCCAGCAGCTCGCAGCCAGCCCAGGGAGCTTTCTTT.

This clone was seen only once. This chain joins TRBV7-9 and TRBJ2-3; 13 bases match TRBD2. Trimming removed 1 base from V and 4 bases from J; junction bases left unmatched: 2. There are 16 residues in the CDR3. Per the germline V gene, CDR1 is SEHNR and CDR2 is FQNEAQ (reference sequence). The CDR3 sequence is CASSLEGLAGPDTQYF. The CDR3 DNA reads TGTGCCAGCAGCTTAGAGGGACTAGCGGGGCCAGATACGCAGTATTTT.

The chain joins TRBV2 to TRBJ1-1; 7 nucleotides match TRBD1. Trimming at V came to 8 bases and at J to 4 bases, leaving 10 bases not matched to a gene. The V gene's germline CDR1 is SNHLY and CDR2 FYNNEI. The CDR3 has 14 amino acids. CDR3 region: CASQPGGKSTEAFF. The CDR3 DNA is TGTGCCAGCCAACCAGGGGGTAAGAGCACTGAAGCTTTCTTT.

The chain joins TRBV30 to TRBJ1-1; D unresolved. The CDR3 spans 14 residues. Trimming pared 3 bases from V and 0 bases from J, leaving 11 bases between. CDR1 is GTSNPN and CDR2 is SVGIG in the germline V gene (reference sequence). CDR3 nucleotide sequence: TGTGCCTGGAGCGTTGGTAACTTGAACACTGAAGCTTTCTTT. It codes for CAWSVGNLNTEAFF.

This clone was counted a single time. The V and J genes are TRBV9 and TRBJ1-1; the D is unclear. V dropped 4 bases and J dropped 8 bases, with 15 bases sitting between them. Germline V lookup: CDR1 SGDLS, CDR2 YYNGEE. CDR3 length equals 13 residues. As DNA, the CDR3 is TGTGCCAGCAGCCCCCGGGGAGGGCCCGAAGCTTTCTTT. Amino acids: CASSPRGGPEAFF.

J is TRBJ1-4 and V is TRBV23-1; 10 bases agree with TRBD1. TRBV23-1 is an ORF, and what it does is uncertain. This CDR3 region has 13 residues. V shed 4 bases, J shed 9 bases, and the junction held 2 bases outside the gene matches. CDR3 DNA: TGCGCCAGCAGTCGGGACAGGGGCAAAAAACTGTTTTTT. This encodes CASSRDRGKKLFF.

V is TRBV9 and J is TRBJ1-3, with TRBD1 as a possible D gene (5 bases). The CDR3 consists of 14 residues. Germline lookup yields CDR1 SGDLS and CDR2 YYNGEE. V gave up 3 bases and J gave up 4 bases, with 11 bases separating them. The CDR3 spells CASSDGAIGNTIYF. In DNA, the CDR3 is TGTGCCAGCAGCGATGGGGCGATCGGAAACACCATATATTTT. The variable domain in full, completed from reference TRBV9 and TRBJ1-3, reads DSGVTQTPKHLITATGQRVTLRCSPRSGDLSVYWYQQSLDQGLQFLIQYYNGEERAKGNILERFSAQQFPDLHSELNLSSLELGDSALYFCASSDGAIGNTIYFGEGSWLTVV.

The rearrangement links TRBV5-6 to TRBJ1-2; TRBD1 matches at 7 bases. The CDR3 contains 13 residues. CDR1 is SGHDT, CDR2 YYEEEE, per germline. J was trimmed by 4 bases and V by 4 bases; bases with no gene match: 4. The DNA of the CDR3 is TGTGCCAGCAGCCCGACAGGGTTCTATGGCTACACCTTC. Protein sequence: CASSPTGFYGYTF.

V is TRBV6-1 and J is TRBJ2-5, with 10 bases identical to TRBD2. The end of the DNA aligns better with TRBJ2-7, so the J call may be wrong. The CDR3 consists of 15 residues. Germline V CDR1 and CDR2: MNHNS, SASEGT. The CDR3: CASSETSGDSYEQYF. The CDR3 DNA reads as TGTGCCAGCAGTGAAACTAGCGGGGATTCCTACGAGCAGTACTTC.

The gene calls are TRBV5-1 and TRBJ2-3, with TRBD1 as a possible D gene (5 bases). Germline V gene sequence: CDR1 SGHRS, CDR2 YFSETQ. This CDR3 is built from 15 residues. With 7 bases removed from V and 0 bases from J, the gap between germline ends came to 15 bases. The CDR3 spells CASERGQASTDTQYF. The DNA of the CDR3 is TGCGCCAGCGAAAGGGGCCAGGCTAGCACAGATACGCAGTATTTT.

J is TRBJ2-2 and V is TRBV7-9, with TRBD2 matching 14 bases. CDR3 size: 19 residues. Trimming removed 7 bases from V and 4 bases from J; junction bases left unmatched: 14. In germline, CDR1 is SEHNR, CDR2 FQNEAQ (reference sequence). Here the CDR3 reads CASTPTWGLAGVGTGELFF. The CDR3 bases are TGTGCCAGCACCCCTACGTGGGGACTAGCGGGGGTCGGCACCGGGGAGCTGTTTTTT.

The V and J genes are TRBV29-1 and TRBJ2-7, with D maybe TRBD1 (6 bases). V lost 7 bases, J lost 3 bases, and 10 bases lay in between. The germline CDR1 and CDR2 sequences are SQVTM and ANQGSEA. The CDR3 runs to 11 residues. The CDR3 DNA reads TGCAGCGCTTCGGACAGCTACGAGCAGTACTTC. Translating it yields CSASDSYEQYF.

This sequence joins TRBV23-1 and TRBJ2-1; D could derive from TRBD1 or TRBD2 (7 bases each). TRBV23-1 counts as an open reading frame of uncertain function. CDR3 length: 20 amino acids. V gave up 0 bases and J gave up 6 bases, with 27 bases separating them. CDR3 sequence (DNA): TGCGCCAGCAGTCAATCGACCTCCCGACAGGGAGGGACTCCTATCAATGAGCAGTTCTTC. As protein: CASSQSTSRQGGTPINEQFF.

This chain joins TRBV10-2 and TRBJ2-7; D tentatively reads TRBD1 or TRBD2 (5 bases each). The CDR3 covers 10 residues. V was cut by 8 bases and J by 7 bases, with 9 bases left in between. Germline lookup yields CDR1 WSHSY and CDR2 SAAADI. The CDR3 region has the DNA TGCGCCAGCGGCTGGGGGGAGCAGTACTTC. Translated, it gives CASGWGEQYF.

The chain carries TRBV10-2 and TRBJ1-5; no firm D call. The CDR3 sequence is 15 residues long. In germline, CDR1 is WSHSY, CDR2 SAAADI. The V end was cut by 6 bases, the J end by 3 bases, with 15 bases between. The CDR3 region is CASSQSGGYNQPQHF. The CDR3 DNA sequence: TGCGCCAGCAGCCAATCCGGAGGGTACAATCAGCCCCAGCATTTT.

The chain uses TRBV6-6 and TRBJ1-5, with 8 bases aligning to TRBD1. Germline CDR1 is MNHNY and CDR2 is SVGAGI (reference sequence). The J segment lost 1 base and the V segment lost 6 bases, leaving 2 bases of the junction unmatched. The CDR3 is 14 residues long. The CDR3 DNA reads TGTGCCAGCAGGACAGGGGAAAGCAATCAGCCCCAGCATTTT. It encodes CASRTGESNQPQHF.

There are a few counts of this clone. CDR3 residues: CASSRTGLNTGELFF. As DNA, the CDR3 is TGTGCCAGCAGCAGGACAGGGCTAAACACCGGGGAGCTGTTTTTT. V and J are TRBV6-1 and TRBJ2-2; TRBD1 agrees at 8 bases. V lost 6 bases and J lost 2; bases outside the gene matches: 5. The CDR3 is made up of 15 amino acids. Germline V gives CDR1 MNHNS, CDR2 SASEGT.

The rearrangement uses TRBV28 and TRBJ2-7; 11 nucleotides align to TRBD2. The CDR3 is 15 residues long. V was pared by 2 bases and J by 5 bases, with 5 bases of the junction left unmatched. Germline-derived CDR1 and CDR2 are MDHEN and SYDVKM. In nucleotides, the CDR3 is TGTGCCAGCAGTTTAGTACTAGCGGGGGTCCACGAGCAGTACTTC. This sequence encodes CASSLVLAGVHEQYF.

This clone was seen more than once but under ten times. The V and J genes are TRBV4-2 and TRBJ1-6; the D gene is possibly TRBD1 (6 bases). CDR3 length: 15 residues. V was pared by 1 base and J by 8 bases, with 12 bases between. Germline CDR1 reads LGHNA; CDR2 reads YNFKEQ. The CDR3 spells CASSQGNRAHSPLHF. The CDR3 region has the DNA TGTGCCAGCAGCCAAGGAAACAGGGCGCATTCACCCCTCCACTTT.

The V call is TRBV14, the J call TRBJ1-2; D unclear. V lost 4 bases, J lost 4 bases, and 13 bases lay in between. This CDR3 has 14 amino acids. Germline values: CDR1 SGHDN, CDR2 FVKESK. The CDR3 nucleotides read TGTGCCAGCAGCCTACCCGGAGGGTTCTATGGCTACACCTTC. This encodes CASSLPGGFYGYTF. The full variable domain, in which reference TRBV14 and TRBJ1-2 provide the parts outside the CDR3, is EAGVTQFPSHSVIEKGQTVTLRCDPISGHDNLYWYRRVMGKEIKFLLHFVKESKQDESGMPNNRFLAERTGGTYSTLKVQPAELEDSGVYFCASSLPGGFYGYTFGSGTRLTVV.

V usage is TRBV7-8 and J usage is TRBJ2-3; D gene ambiguous. V was pared by 5 bases and J by 2 bases, with 8 bases between. The V gene's germline CDR1 is SGHVS and CDR2 FQNEAQ. CDR3 length: 13 residues. The CDR3 reads CASSPPVTDTQYF. The DNA for the CDR3 is TGTGCCAGCAGCCCCCCCGTCACAGATACGCAGTATTTT.

This chain joins TRBV7-2 and TRBJ2-5; TRBD2 matches at 8 bases. J gave up 5 bases and V 1 base, and 9 bases lay outside the gene matches. Germline V gene data show CDR1 as SGHTA and CDR2 as FQGNSA. This CDR3 contains 16 residues. CDR3 protein: CASSLVRGAPGETQYF. The CDR3 DNA is TGTGCCAGCAGCTTAGTGCGGGGGGCCCCAGGGGAGACCCAGTACTTC.